Following are 3 T cell receptor beta chains from one sample sequenced in a study of blood T cells in healthy people across ages. For the second PCR, which ran for 7 to 11 cycles, a sample-barcoded 5' primer and a J-beta primer mix were used. TCRdb passed the 5' RACE reads through MiXCR, listing each CDR3 protein once. The repertoire holds roughly 800,000 distinct CDR3 sequences, 58% seen once, with approximately 23% in the top ten. The sample taken for sequencing was blood. The receptors were gathered from a man aged 25 to 45 in good health.

The gene calls are TRBV11-2 and TRBJ2-7; 8 bases match TRBD2. This CDR3 contains 15 residues. V gave up 2 bases and J gave up 9 bases; unmatched junction bases: 12. Germline loops: CDR1 SGHAT, CDR2 FQNNGV. The chain's CDR3 is CASSLSTGGARMQYF. In DNA form, the CDR3 reads TGTGCCAGCAGCTTATCCACCGGGGGGGCTCGAATGCAGTACTTC.

The CDR3 is CASSQGSSPETQYF. In nucleotides, the CDR3 is TGTGCCAGCAGCCAAGGATCAAGCCCAGAGACCCAGTACTTC. The V and J genes are TRBV4-2 and TRBJ2-5; D is ambiguous. V was pared by 1 base and J by 4 bases, with 10 bases between. Germline V CDR1 and CDR2: LGHNA, YNFKEQ. The CDR3 has 14 amino acids.

This sequence joins TRBV24-1 and TRBJ2-6; no clear D. Germline V gives CDR1 KGHDR, CDR2 SFDVKD. V was cut by 5 bases and J by 0 bases, with 10 bases left in between. The CDR3 sequence is 16 residues long. The CDR3 is CATSAGRSSGANVLTF. In DNA form, the CDR3 reads TGTGCCACCAGTGCAGGCAGAAGCTCTGGGGCCAACGTCCTGACTTTC.